This TCR beta chain was retrieved from a study of blood T cell repertoires in COVID-19. The overall study: T cells, B-cell-depleted T cells, or PBMCs provided the cDNA or gDNA that served as material.

Authors' processing steps: It was from reference gene primer amplification that nucleated cell counts were estimated. The assay was immunoSEQ multiplex PCR, and TCRdb's table has in-frame clones only and misses some. The DNA gave D and trimming, while V, J and clone size come from that table. The table lists roughly 250,000 clones, roughly 90% of them singletons. This study enrolled people aged about 18 to 100 from about 26 US geographic areas. Clinical history as reported by participants underpinned cohort assignment. From germline, CDR1 is PRHDT and CDR2 FYEKMQ (reference sequence). The junction had 4 bases not matched to a gene; V was cut back by 5 bases and J by 2 bases. The CDR3 has 15 residues.

The rearrangement links TRBV13 to TRBJ2-5; 11 bases fit TRBD2. The specimen sequenced was PBMCs or T cells enriched from blood (not recorded which). The TCR was taken from a middle-aged woman with acute COVID-19. The DNA for the CDR3 is TGTGCCAGCAGCCAGGGACTAGCGGAGCAAGAGACCCAGTACTTC. Its translation is CASSQGLAEQETQYF.